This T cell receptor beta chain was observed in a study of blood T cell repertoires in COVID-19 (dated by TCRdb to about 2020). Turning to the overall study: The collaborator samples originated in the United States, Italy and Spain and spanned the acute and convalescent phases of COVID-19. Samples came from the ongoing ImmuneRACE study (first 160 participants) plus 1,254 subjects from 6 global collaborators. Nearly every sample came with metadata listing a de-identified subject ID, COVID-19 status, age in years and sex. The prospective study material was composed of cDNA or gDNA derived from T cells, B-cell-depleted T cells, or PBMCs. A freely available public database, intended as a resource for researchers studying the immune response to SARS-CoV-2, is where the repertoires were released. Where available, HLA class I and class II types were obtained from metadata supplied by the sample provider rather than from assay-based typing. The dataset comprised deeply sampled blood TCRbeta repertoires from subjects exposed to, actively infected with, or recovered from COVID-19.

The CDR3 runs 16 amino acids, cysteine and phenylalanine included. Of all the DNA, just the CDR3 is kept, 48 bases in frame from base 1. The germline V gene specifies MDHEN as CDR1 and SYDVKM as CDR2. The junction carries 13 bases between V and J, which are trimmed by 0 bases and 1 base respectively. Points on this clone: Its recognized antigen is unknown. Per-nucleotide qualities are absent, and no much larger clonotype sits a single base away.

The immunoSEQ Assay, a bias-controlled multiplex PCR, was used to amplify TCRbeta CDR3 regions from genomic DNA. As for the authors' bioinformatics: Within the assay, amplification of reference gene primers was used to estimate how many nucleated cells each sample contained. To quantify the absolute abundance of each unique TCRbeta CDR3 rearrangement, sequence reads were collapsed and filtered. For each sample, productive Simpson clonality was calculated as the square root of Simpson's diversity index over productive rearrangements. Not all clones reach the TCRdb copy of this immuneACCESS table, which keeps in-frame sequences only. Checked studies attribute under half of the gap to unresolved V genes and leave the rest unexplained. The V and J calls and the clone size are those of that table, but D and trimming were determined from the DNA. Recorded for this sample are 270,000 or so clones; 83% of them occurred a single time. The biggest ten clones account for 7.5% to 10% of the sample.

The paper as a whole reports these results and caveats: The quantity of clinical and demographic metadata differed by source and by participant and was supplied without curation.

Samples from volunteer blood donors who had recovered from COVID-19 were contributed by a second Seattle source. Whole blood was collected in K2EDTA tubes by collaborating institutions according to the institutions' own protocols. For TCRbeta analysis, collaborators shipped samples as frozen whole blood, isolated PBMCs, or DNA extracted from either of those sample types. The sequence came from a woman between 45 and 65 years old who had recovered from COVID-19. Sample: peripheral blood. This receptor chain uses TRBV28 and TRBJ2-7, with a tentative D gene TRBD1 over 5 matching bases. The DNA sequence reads TGTGCCAGCAGTTTATGGCCCCGTGACAGTTCCTACGAGCAGTACTTC. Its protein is CASSLWPRDSSYEQYF.